This TCR beta chain was sequenced in a study of blood T cell repertoires in COVID-19. Data came from immunoSEQ multiplex PCR; TCRdb stores just in-frame clones and leaves some out. The sample records about 480,000 clones, around 89% being singletons. The sequence derives from a woman between 35 and 50 years old who had recovered from COVID-19. The sample comprised PBMCs or T cells enriched from blood (not recorded which).

CDR3 in amino acids: CASSDDRGATRPFF. Written as DNA, the CDR3 is TGTGCCAGCAGTGACGACAGGGGGGCGACACGTCCGTTCTTC. The rearrangement uses TRBV6-1 and TRBJ2-1, with TRBD1 identical over 9 bases. Germline V gene sequence: CDR1 MNHNS, CDR2 SASEGT. J gave up 15 bases and V 3 bases, and 12 bases lay outside the gene matches. The CDR3 has 14 amino acids.